A single T cell receptor beta chain is shown here with its context. This sample was included in a study of CD8 T cells in Susac syndrome. Random hexamers served to reverse transcribe roughly 0.5 to 1 ug RNA. TCRdb used MiXCR to reprocess the immunoSEQ multiplex PCR reads, holding one entry per CDR3 protein. This table holds 210,000 or so distinct CDR3 sequences, 80% to 95% found once. Trimming left V 2 bases short and J 11 bases short, with 16 bases between. The CDR3 consists of 14 residues. Included as multiple sclerosis controls were treatment-naive patients who had stable or active relapsing-remitting disease.

The sample taken for sequencing was CD8+ T cells from PBMCs. The receptor comes from a human donor with multiple sclerosis. The chain couples TRBV12-3 or TRBV12-4 to TRBJ1-5; D perhaps matches TRBD1 (5 bases). The CDR3 is CASSLWGMETAQHF. The CDR3 nucleotides read TGTGCCAGCAGTTTATGGGGGATGGAAACTGCCCAGCATTTT.